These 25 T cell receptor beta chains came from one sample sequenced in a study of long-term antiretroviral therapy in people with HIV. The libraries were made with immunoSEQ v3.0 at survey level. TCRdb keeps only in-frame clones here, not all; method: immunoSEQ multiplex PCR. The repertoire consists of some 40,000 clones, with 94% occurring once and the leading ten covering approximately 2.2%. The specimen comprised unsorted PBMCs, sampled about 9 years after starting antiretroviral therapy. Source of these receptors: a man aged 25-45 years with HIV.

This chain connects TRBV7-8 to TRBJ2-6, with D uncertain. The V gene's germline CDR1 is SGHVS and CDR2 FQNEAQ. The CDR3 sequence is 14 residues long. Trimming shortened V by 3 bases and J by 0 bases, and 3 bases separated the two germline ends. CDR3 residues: CASSFNSGANVLTF. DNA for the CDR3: TGTGCCAGCAGCTTCAACTCTGGGGCCAACGTCCTGACTTTC. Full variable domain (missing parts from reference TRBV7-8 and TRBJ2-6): GAGVSQSPRYKVAKRGQDVALRCDPISGHVSLFWYQQALGQGPEFLTYFQNEAQLDKSGLPSDRFFAERPEGSVSTLKIQRTQQEDSAVYLCASSFNSGANVLTFGAGSRLTVL.

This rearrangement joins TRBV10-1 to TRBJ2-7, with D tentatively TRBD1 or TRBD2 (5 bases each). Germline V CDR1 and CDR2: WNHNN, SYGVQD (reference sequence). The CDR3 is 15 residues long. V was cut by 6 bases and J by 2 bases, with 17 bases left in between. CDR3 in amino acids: CASSPKGRGAYEQYF. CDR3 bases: TGCGCCAGCAGCCCCAAGGGGAGAGGGGCCTACGAGCAGTACTTC.

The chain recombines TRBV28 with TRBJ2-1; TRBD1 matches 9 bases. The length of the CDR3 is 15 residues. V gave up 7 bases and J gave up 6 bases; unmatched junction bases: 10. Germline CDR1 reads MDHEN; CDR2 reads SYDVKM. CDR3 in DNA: TGTGCCAGCAAAGGGAGACAGGGGGTCGGCAATGAGCAGTTCTTC. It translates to CASKGRQGVGNEQFF.

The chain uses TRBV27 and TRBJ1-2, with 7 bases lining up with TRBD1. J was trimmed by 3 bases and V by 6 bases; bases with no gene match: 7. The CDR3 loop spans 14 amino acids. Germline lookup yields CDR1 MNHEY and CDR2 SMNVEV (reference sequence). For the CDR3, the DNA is TGTGCCAGCAGCTCTATCACAGGGGACTATGGCTACACCTTC. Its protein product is CASSSITGDYGYTF.

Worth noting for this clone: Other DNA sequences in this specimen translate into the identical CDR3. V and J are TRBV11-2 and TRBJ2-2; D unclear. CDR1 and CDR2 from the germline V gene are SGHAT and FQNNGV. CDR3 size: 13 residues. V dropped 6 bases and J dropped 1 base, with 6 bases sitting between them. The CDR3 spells CASSLVNTGELFF. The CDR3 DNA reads TGTGCCAGCAGTCTGGTGAACACCGGGGAGCTGTTTTTT.

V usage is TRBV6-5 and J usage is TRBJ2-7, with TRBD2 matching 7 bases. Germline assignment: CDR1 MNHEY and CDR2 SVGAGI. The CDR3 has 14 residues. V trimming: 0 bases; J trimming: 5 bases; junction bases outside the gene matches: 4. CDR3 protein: CASSYSIGGNEQYV. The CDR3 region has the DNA TGTGCCAGCAGTTACTCCATCGGGGGGAACGAGCAGTACGTC.

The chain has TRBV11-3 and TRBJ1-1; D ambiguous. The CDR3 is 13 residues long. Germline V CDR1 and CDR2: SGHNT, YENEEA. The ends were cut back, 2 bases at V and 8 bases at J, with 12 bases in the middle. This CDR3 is CASSLSPLAEAFF. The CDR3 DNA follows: TGTGCCAGCAGCTTATCCCCATTAGCCGAAGCTTTCTTT.

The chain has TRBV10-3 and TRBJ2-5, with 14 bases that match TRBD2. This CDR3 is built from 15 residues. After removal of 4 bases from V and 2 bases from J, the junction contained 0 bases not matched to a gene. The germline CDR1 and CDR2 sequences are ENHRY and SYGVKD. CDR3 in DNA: TGTGCCATCAGTGGGACTAGCGGGGGGCAAGAGACCCAGTACTTC. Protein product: CAISGTSGGQETQYF.

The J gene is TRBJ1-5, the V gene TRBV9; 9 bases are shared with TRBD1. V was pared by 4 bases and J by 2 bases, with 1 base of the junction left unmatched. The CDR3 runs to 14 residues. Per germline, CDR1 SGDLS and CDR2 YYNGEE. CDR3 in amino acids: CASSRTGGNQPQHF. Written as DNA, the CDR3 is TGTGCCAGCAGCAGGACAGGGGGCAATCAGCCCCAGCATTTT. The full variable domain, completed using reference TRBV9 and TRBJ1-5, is DSGVTQTPKHLITATGQRVTLRCSPRSGDLSVYWYQQSLDQGLQFLIQYYNGEERAKGNILERFSAQQFPDLHSELNLSSLELGDSALYFCASSRTGGNQPQHFGDGTRLSIL.

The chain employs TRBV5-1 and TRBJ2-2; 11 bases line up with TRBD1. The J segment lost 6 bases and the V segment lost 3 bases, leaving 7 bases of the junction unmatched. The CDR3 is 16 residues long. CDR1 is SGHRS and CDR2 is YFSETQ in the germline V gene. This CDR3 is CASSWGTGGLAGELFF. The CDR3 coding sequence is TGCGCCAGCAGCTGGGGGACAGGGGGACTAGCCGGGGAGCTGTTTTTT.

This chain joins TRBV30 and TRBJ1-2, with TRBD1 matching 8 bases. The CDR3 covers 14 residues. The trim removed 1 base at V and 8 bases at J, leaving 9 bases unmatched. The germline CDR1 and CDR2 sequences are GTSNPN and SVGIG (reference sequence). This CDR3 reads CAWSGSQGARGYTF. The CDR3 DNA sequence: TGTGCCTGGAGTGGGTCTCAGGGGGCACGGGGCTACACCTTC.

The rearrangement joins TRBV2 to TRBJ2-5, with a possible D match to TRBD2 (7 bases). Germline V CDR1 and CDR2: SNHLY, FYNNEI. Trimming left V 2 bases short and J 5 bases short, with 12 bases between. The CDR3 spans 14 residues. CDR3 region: CASSEFEGGETQYF. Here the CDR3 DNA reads TGTGCCAGCAGTGAATTCGAGGGGGGGGAGACCCAGTACTTC.

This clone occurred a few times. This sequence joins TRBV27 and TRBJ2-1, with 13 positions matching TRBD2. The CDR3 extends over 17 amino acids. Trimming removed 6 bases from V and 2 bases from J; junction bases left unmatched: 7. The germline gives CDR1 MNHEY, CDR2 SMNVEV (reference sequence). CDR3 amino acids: CASSPGTSGIAYNEQFF. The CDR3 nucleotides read TGTGCCAGCAGCCCAGGGACTAGCGGGATTGCCTACAATGAGCAGTTCTTC.

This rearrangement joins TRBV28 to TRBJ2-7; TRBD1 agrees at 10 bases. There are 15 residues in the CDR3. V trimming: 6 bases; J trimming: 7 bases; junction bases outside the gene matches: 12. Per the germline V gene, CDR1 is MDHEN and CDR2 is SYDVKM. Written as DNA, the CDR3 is TGTGCCAGCAGCCCGACGGGACAGGGGATTTTAGAGCAGTACTTC. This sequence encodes CASSPTGQGILEQYF.

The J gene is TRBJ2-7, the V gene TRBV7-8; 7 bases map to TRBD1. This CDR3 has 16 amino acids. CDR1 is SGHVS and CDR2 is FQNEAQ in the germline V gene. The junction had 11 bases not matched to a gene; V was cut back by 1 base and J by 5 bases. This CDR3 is CASSLGGTARAHEQYV. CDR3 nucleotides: TGTGCCAGCAGCTTAGGTGGGACAGCCCGCGCCCACGAGCAGTACGTC.

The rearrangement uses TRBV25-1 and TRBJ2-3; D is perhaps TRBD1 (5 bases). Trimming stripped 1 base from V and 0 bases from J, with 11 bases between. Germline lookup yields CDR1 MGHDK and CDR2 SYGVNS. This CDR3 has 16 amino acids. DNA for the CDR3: TGTGCCAGCAGTGAATTGGGGCGCGTCAGCACAGATACGCAGTATTTT. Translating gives CASSELGRVSTDTQYF.

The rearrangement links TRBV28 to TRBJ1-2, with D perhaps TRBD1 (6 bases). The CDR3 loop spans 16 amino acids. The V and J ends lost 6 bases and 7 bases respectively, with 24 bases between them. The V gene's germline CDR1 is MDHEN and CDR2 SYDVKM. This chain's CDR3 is CASSQTKGGLGGGYTF. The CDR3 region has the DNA TGTGCCAGCAGCCAAACGAAGGGGGGTCTAGGGGGTGGCTACACCTTC.

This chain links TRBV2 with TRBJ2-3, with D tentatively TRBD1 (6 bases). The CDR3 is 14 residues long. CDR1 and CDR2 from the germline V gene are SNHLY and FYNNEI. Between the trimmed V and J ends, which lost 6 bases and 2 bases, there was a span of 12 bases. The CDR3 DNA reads TGTGCCAGCAGCCTACAGGGATACACAGATACGCAGTATTTT. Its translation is CASSLQGYTDTQYF.

The CDR3 spells CASSAQANTEAFF. Here the CDR3 DNA reads TGTGCCAGCAGTGCGCAGGCGAACACTGAAGCTTTCTTT. The chain joins TRBV6-1 to TRBJ1-1; D gene ambiguous. V was trimmed by 4 bases and J by 1 base, leaving 7 bases between them. Germline V gene lookup returns CDR1 MNHNS and CDR2 SASEGT. The CDR3 runs to 13 residues.

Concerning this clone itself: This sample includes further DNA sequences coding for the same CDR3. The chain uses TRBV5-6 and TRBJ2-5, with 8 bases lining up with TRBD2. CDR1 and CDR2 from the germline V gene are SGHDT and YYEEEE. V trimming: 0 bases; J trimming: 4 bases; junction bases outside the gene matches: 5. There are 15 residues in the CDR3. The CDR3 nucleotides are TGTGCCAGCAGCTTGGTTGCGGGGGGTCGAGAGACCCAGTACTTC. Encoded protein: CASSLVAGGRETQYF. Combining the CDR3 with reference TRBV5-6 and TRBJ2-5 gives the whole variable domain DAGVTQSPTHLIKTRGQQVTLRCSPKSGHDTVSWYQQALGQGPQFIFQYYEEEERQRGNFPDRFSGHQFPNYSSELNVNALLLGDSALYLCASSLVAGGRETQYFGPGTRLLVL.

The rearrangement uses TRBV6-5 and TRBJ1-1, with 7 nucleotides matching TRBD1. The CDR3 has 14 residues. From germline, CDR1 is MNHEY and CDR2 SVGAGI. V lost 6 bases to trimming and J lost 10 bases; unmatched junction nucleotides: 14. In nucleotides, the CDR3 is TGTGCCAGCAGGCGTACAGGGGAGTCGTGGGGAGCTTTCTTT. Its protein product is CASRRTGESWGAFF.

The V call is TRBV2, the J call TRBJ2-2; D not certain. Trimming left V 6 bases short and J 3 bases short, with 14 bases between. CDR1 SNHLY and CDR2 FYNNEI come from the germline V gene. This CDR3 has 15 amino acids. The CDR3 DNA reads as TGTGCCAGCAGCCTAGACGGTTCGGACACCGGGGAGCTGTTTTTT. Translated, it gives CASSLDGSDTGELFF.

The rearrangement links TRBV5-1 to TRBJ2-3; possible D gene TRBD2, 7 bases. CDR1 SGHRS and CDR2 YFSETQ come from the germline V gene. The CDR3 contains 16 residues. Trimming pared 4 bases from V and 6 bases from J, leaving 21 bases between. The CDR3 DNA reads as TGCGCCAGCAGCGACACGGGGGCCCGGGGGGTGGATACGCAGTATTTT. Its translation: CASSDTGARGVDTQYF.

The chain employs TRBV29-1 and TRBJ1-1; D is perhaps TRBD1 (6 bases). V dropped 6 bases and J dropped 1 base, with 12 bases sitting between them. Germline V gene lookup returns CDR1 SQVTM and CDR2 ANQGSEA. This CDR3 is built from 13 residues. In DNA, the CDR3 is TGCAGCGTGATGCAGGGGACGAACACTGAAGCTTTCTTT. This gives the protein CSVMQGTNTEAFF.

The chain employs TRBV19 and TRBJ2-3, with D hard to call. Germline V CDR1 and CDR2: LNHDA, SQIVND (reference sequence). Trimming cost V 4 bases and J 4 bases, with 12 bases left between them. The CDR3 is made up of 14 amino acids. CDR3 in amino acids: CASSNTITSDTQYF. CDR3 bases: TGTGCCAGTAGTAACACTATAACATCAGATACGCAGTATTTT. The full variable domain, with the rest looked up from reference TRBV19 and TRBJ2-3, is DGGITQSPKYLFRKEGQNVTLSCEQNLNHDAMYWYRQDPGQGLRLIYYSQIVNDFQKGDIAEGYSVSREKKESFPLTVTSAQKNPTAFYLCASSNTITSDTQYFGPGTRLTVL.